A single T cell receptor (beta chain) is shown here with its context. Its antigen is not identified. Germline-derived CDR1 and CDR2 are MNHEY and SMNVEV (reference sequence). This CDR3 is built from 13 residues. The V gene lost 5 bases and the J gene lost 8 bases, with 15 bases spanning the gap. The sample originates from a study of regulatory T cells in long-lasting Graves disease. The study's findings and limits: Accuracy was possibly reduced by small sample size. TRBV28, TRBJ1-2 and TRBJ2-5 emerged as the favored segments in persistent disease.

Arm-PCR of CDR3 regions and iRepertoire HTBI primers were the basis on which TCR beta libraries were built. In TCRdb, the multiplex PCR reads were re-called with MiXCR into one record per CDR3 protein. The table has more than 650,000 distinct CDR3 sequences, 30% seen once. The sample's time point: persistent/refractory GD, antithyroid drugs over 5 years with positive TRAb. RNA extracted from PBMCs served as the sequencing template. By American Thyroid Association guidelines, Graves' disease was diagnosed in the cohort. Staff took approximately 8.7 milliliters of peripheral blood and put it into EDTA tubes.

The TCR comes from a female donor with Graves disease. The sample here was peripheral blood mononuclear cells (PBMCs), taken when the disease was refractory, from a patient treated with antithyroid drugs. V usage is TRBV27 and J usage is TRBJ1-2; D not resolved. CDR3: CASSPVGYLGYTF. The CDR3 DNA sequence: TGTGCCAGCAGTCCCGTAGGTTATTTGGGCTACACCTTC.